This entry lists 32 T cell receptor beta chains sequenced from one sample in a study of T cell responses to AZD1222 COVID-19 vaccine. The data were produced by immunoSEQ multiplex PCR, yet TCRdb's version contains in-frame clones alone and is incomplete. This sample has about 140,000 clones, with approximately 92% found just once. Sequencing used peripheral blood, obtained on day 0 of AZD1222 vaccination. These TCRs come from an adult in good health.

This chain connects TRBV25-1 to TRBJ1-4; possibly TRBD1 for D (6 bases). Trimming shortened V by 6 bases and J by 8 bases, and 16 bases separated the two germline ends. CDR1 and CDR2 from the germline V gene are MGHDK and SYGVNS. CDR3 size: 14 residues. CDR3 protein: CASSSLERGEKLFF. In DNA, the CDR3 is TGTGCCAGCAGCTCCCTTGAGAGGGGGGAAAAACTGTTTTTT.

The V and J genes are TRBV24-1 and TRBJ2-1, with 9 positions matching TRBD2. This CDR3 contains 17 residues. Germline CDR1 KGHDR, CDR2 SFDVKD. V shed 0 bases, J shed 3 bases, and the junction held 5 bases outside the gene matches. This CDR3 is CATSDLKTSGDYNEQFF. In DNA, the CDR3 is TGTGCCACCAGTGATTTGAAGACTAGCGGAGACTACAATGAGCAGTTCTTC.

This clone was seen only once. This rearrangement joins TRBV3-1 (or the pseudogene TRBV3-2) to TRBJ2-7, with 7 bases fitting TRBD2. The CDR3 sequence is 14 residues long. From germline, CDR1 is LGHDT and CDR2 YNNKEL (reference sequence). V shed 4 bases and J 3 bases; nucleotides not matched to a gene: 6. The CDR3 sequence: CASSRGGGSYEQYF. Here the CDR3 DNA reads TGTGCCAGCAGCCGGGGTGGCGGGAGCTACGAGCAGTACTTC.

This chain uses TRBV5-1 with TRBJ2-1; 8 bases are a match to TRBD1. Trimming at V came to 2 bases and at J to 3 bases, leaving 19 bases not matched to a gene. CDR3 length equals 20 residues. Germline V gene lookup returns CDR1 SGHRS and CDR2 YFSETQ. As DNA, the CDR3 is TGCGCCAGCAGCTTCCCTAAGACAGGGGAGGCGACGGAGAGCTACAATGAGCAGTTCTTC. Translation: CASSFPKTGEATESYNEQFF. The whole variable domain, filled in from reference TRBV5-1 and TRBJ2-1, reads KAGVTQTPRYLIKTRGQQVTLSCSPISGHRSVSWYQQTPGQGLQFLFEYFSETQRNKGNFPGRFSGRQFSNSRSEMNVSTLELGDSALYLCASSFPKTGEATESYNEQFFGPGTRLTVL.

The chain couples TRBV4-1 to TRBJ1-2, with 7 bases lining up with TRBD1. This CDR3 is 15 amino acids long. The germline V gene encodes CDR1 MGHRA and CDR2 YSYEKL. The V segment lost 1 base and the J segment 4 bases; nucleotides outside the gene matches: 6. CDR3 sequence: CASSQGARGIYGYTF. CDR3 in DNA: TGCGCCAGCAGCCAAGGGGCCAGGGGGATCTATGGCTACACCTTC.

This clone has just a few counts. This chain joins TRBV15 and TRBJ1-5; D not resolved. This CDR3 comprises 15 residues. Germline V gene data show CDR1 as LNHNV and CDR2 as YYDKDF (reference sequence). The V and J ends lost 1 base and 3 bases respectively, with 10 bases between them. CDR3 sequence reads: CATSRVWGDNQPQHF. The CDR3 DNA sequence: TGTGCCACCAGCAGAGTCTGGGGAGACAATCAGCCCCAGCATTTT.

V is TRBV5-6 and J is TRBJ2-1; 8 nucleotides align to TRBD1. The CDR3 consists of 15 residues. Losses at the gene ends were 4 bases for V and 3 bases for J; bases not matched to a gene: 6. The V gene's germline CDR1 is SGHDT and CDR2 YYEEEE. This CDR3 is CASSMGGQDYNEQFF. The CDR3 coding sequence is TGTGCCAGCAGCATGGGGGGACAGGACTACAATGAGCAGTTCTTC.

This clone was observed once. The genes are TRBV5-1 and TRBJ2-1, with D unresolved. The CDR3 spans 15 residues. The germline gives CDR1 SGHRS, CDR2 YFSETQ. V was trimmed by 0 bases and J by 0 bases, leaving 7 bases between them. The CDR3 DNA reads TGCGCCAGCAGCTTGGCGTTTAACTCCTACAATGAGCAGTTCTTC. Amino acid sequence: CASSLAFNSYNEQFF.

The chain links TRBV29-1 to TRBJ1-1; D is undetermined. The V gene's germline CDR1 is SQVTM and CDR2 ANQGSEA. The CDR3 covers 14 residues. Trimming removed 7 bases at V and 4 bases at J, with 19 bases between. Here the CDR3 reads CSAVSSPRVTEAFF. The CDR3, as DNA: TGCAGCGCTGTAAGCTCCCCTAGAGTCACTGAAGCTTTCTTT.

Written as DNA, the CDR3 is TGTGCCAGCAGCCGCCCCCGGACAGCAAGGGGTTACGAGCAGTACTTC. It encodes CASSRPRTARGYEQYF. The chain employs TRBV3-1 (or the pseudogene TRBV3-2) and TRBJ2-7, with D perhaps matching TRBD1 (6 bases). The CDR3 is 16 residues long. Trimming shortened V by 4 bases and J by 4 bases, and 20 bases separated the two germline ends. Per the germline V gene, CDR1 is LGHDT and CDR2 is YNNKEL (reference sequence).

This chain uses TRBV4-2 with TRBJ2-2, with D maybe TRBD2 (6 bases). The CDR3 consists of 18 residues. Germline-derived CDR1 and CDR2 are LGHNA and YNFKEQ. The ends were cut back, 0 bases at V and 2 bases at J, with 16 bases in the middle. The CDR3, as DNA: TGTGCCAGCAGCCAAGATCTTGCTAGCGTCAAAAACACCGGGGAGCTGTTTTTT. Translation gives CASSQDLASVKNTGELFF.

The CDR3 DNA reads TGTGCCACCAGTGATTACGGGAGAGCTAACTATGGCTACACCTTC. Translation: CATSDYGRANYGYTF. The chain uses TRBV24-1 and TRBJ1-2; the D is unclear. The germline gives CDR1 KGHDR, CDR2 SFDVKD. V was clipped by 2 bases and J by 0 bases, with 9 bases between them. This CDR3 spans 15 amino acids.

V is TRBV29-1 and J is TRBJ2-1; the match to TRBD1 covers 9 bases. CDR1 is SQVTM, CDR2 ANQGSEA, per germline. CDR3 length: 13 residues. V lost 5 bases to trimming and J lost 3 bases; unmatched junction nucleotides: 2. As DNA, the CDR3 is TGCAGCGTTCGGGACAGGGACTACAATGAGCAGTTCTTC. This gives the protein CSVRDRDYNEQFF.

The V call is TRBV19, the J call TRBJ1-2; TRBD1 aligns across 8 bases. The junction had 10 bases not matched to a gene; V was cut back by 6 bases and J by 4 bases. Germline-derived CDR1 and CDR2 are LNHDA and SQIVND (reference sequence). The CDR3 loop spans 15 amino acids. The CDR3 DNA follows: TGTGCCAGTAGAACGGGACAGGAGAGGACCTATGGCTACACCTTC. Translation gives CASRTGQERTYGYTF.

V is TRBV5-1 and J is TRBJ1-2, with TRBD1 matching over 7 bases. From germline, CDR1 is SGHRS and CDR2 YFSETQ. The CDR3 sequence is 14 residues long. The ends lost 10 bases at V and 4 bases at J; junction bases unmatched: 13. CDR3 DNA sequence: TGCGCCCAGACAGGGAGTCCCCGGACCTATGGCTACACCTTC. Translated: CAQTGSPRTYGYTF.

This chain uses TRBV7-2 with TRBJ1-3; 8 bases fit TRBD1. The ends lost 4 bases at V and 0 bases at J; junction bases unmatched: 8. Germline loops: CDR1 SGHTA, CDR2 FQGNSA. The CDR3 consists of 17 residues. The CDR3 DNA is TGTGCCAGCAGCTCCACTTGGACAGGGCGCTCTGGAAACACCATATATTTT. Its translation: CASSSTWTGRSGNTIYF.

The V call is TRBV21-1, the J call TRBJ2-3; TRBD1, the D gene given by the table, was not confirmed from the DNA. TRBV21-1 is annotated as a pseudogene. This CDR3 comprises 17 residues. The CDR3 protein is CASSKRPTVWGTDTQYF. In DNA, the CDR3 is TGTGCCAGCAGCAAACGTCCGACAGTCTGGGGCACAGATACGCAGTATTTT.

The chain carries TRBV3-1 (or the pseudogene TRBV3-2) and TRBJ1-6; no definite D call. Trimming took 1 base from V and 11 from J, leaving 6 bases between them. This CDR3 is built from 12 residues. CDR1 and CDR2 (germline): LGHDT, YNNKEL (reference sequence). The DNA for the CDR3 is TGTGCCAGCAGCCAAGTGGGCACACCCCTCCACTTT. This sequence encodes CASSQVGTPLHF.

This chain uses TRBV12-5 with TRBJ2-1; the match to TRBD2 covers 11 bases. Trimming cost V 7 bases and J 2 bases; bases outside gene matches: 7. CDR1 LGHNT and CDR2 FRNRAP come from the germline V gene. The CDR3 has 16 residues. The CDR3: CASAPIAGGPYNEQFF. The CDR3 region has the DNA TGTGCTAGTGCCCCTATAGCGGGAGGGCCCTACAATGAGCAGTTCTTC.

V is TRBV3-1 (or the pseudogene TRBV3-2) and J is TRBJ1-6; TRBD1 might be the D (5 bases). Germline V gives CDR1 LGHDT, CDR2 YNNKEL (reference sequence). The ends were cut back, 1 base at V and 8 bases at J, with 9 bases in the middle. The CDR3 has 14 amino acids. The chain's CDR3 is CASSQAGKHSPLHF. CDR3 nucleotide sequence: TGTGCCAGCAGCCAAGCAGGGAAGCATTCACCCCTCCACTTT.

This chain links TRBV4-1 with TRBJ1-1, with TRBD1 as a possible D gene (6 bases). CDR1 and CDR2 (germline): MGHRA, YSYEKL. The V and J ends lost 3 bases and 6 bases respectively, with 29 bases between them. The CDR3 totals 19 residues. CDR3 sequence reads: CASSQPNTGVGFKGAEAFF. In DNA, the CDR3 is TGCGCCAGCAGCCAGCCGAACACGGGCGTTGGGTTTAAGGGGGCTGAAGCTTTCTTT.

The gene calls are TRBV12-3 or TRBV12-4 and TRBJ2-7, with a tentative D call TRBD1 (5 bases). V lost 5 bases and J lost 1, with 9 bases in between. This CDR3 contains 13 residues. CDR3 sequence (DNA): TGTGCCAGCAGTCCCAGGGCTTCCTACGAGCAGTACTTC. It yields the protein CASSPRASYEQYF.

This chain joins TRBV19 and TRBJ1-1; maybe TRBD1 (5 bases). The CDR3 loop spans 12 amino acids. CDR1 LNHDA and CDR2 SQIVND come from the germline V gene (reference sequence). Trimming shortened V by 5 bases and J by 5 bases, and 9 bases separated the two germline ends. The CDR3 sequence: CASSYDRTEAFF. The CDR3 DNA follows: TGTGCCAGTAGTTACGACAGAACTGAAGCTTTCTTT.

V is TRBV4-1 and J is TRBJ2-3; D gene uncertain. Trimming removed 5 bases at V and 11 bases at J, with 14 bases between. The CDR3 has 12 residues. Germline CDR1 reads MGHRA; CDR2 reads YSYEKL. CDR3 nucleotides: TGCGCCAGCAGCGCCCGAAGCCAAATGCAGTATTTT. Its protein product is CASSARSQMQYF.

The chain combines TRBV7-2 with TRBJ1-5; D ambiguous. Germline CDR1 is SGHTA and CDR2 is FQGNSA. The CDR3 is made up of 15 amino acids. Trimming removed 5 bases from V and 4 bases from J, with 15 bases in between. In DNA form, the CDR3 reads TGTGCCAGCAGCCCCCATCTTGGAATGAATCAGCCCCAGCATTTT. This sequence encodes CASSPHLGMNQPQHF.

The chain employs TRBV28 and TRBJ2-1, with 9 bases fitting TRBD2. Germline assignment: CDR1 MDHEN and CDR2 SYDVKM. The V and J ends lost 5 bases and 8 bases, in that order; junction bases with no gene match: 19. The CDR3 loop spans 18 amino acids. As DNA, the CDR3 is TGTGCCAGCAGTGCCGGGACTAGCCCAGGAGGGCGGTTCGATGAGCAGTTCTTC. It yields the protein CASSAGTSPGGRFDEQFF.

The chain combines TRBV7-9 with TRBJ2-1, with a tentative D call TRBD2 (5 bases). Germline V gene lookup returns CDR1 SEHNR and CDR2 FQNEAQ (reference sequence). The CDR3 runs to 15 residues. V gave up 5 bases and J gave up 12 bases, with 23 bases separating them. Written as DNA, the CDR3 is TGTGCCAGCAGCGGGAAATTGGACTCACTGTCGGGGCAGTTCTTC. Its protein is CASSGKLDSLSGQFF.

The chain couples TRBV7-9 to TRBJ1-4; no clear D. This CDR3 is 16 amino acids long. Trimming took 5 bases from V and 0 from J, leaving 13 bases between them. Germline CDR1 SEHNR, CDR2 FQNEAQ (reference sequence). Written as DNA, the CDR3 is TGTGCCAGCAGCCTGACTGATGTCCCAACTAATGAAAAACTGTTTTTT. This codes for CASSLTDVPTNEKLFF. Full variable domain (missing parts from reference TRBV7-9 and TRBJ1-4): DTGVSQNPRHKITKRGQNVTFRCDPISEHNRLYWYRQTLGQGPEFLTYFQNEAQLEKSRLLSDRFSAERPKGSFSTLEIQRTEQGDSAMYLCASSLTDVPTNEKLFFGSGTQLSVL.

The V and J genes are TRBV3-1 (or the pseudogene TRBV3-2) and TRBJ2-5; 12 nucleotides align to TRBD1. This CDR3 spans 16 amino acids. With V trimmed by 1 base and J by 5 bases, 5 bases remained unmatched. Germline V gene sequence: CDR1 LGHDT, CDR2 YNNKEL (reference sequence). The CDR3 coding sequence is TGTGCCAGCAGCCAAGTTTCCGGGACAGGGGGCGAGACCCAGTACTTC. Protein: CASSQVSGTGGETQYF.

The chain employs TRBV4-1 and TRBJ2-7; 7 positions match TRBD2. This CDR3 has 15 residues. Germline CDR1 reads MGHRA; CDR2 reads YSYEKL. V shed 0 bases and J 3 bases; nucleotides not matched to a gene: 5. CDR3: CASSQEFGGSYEQYF. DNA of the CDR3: TGCGCCAGCAGCCAAGAGTTCGGCGGGAGCTACGAGCAGTACTTC.

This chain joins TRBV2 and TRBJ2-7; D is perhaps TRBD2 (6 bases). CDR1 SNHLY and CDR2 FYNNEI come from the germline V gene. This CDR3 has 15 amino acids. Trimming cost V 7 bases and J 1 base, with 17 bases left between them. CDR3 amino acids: CASILLASRSYEQYF. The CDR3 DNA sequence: TGTGCCAGCATTTTACTAGCATCAAGGTCCTACGAGCAGTACTTC.

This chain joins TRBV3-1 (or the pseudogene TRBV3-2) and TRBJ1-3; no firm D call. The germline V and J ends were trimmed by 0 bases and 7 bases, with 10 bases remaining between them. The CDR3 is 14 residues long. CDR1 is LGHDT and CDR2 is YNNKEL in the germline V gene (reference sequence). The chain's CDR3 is CASSQESRRNTIYF. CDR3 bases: TGTGCCAGCAGCCAAGAGTCCAGGCGGAACACCATATATTTT.